The clone carrying this T cell receptor beta chain was counted at least ten times. Its antigen is currently unknown. The CDR3 covers 18 residues. The V end lost 5 bases, the J end lost 6 bases, and 29 bases lay between the germline ends. In germline, CDR1 is DFQATT, CDR2 SNEGSKA (reference sequence). TCR beta CDR3 sequences were amplified from RNA transcripts. Primed by the HTBI set, a first-round RT-PCR was run on the TCR CDR3. MiXCR, run by TCRdb on the multiplex PCR reads, gives a single entry per CDR3 protein. The table includes about 360,000 distinct CDR3 sequences, 13% detected once. This sample was included in a study of T cells in Graves' hyperthyroidism and ophthalmopathy. Study findings and constraints: A 13 V-J model separated ophthalmopathy from stable hyperthyroidism.

For Graves' hyperthyroidism to be stable, ophthalmopathy could not progress within 18 months. Exclusion followed for patients with uncontrolled infection, other autoimmune disease, pregnancy or lactation. Thyroid ultrasound and orbital computed tomography, with clinical symptoms and serum thyroxine and TRAb, informed diagnoses. The sequenced sample was blood. The TCR was taken from a woman younger than 30 with Graves' hyperthyroidism. The chain recombines TRBV20-1 with TRBJ1-5; D is possibly TRBD1 (5 bases). CDR3 bases: TGCAGTGCTTTTTCCCTCTACAGACAGCCCGATATGATTCAGCCCCAGCATTTT. This gives the protein CSAFSLYRQPDMIQPQHF.